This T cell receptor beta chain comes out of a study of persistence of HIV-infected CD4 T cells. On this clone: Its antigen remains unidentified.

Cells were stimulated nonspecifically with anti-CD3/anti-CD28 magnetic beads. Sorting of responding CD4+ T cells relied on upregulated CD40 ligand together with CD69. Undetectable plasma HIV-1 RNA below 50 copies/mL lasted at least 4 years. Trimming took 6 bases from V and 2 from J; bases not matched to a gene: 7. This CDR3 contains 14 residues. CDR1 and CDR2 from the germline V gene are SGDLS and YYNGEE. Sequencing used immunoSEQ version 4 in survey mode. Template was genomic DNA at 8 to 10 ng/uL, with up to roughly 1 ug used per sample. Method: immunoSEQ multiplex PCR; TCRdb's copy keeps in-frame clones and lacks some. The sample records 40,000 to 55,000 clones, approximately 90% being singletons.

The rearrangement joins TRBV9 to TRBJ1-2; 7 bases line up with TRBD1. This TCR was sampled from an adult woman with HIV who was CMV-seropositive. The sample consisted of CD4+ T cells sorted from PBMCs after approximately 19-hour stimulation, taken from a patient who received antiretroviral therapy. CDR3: CASTPGGTNYGYTF. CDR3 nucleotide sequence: TGTGCCAGCACTCCAGGGGGTACCAACTATGGCTACACCTTC. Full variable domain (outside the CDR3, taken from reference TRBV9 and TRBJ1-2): DSGVTQTPKHLITATGQRVTLRCSPRSGDLSVYWYQQSLDQGLQFLIQYYNGEERAKGNILERFSAQQFPDLHSELNLSSLELGDSALYFCASTPGGTNYGYTFGSGTRLTVV.